This T cell receptor beta chain was obtained from a study of T cell changes during pregnancy in multiple sclerosis (dated by TCRdb to between 2018 and 2021). General notes on the study: Changes in the T cell repertoire over the course of pregnancy were examined in this study in women with multiple sclerosis.

The library was made by the immunoSEQ multiplex PCR assay. As stored in TCRdb, this immuneACCESS dataset retains in-frame rearrangements with V and J assigned. A fraction of the clones does not appear; measured against another copy, unresolved V genes explain less than half of the discrepancy, and the remainder lacks a known reason. Across this sample there are roughly 79,000 clones, with 93% seen only once. The ten largest clones capture 0.65% to 0.75% of the sample. As concerns this clone: This clone's antigen is unknown. Base quality data are lacking; no much larger clone is found one base away.

The V end gives up 6 bases and the J end 8 bases, leaving 10 bases in the junction not matched to a gene. The CDR3 spans 13 residues, from the cysteine through the phenylalanine. The only DNA kept is the CDR3, 39 bases in frame from the first base. The germline V gene yields SQVTM for CDR1 and ANQGSEA for CDR2. Specimen: peripheral blood, collected in the second trimester of pregnancy. The V gene is TRBV29-1 and the J gene is TRBJ1-2, and 9 junction bases match TRBD1. The clonotype originates from a female donor in good health, enrolled as a control in a pregnancy study. The CDR3 region: CSVAGQGLKGYTF. In nucleotide form, the sequence is TGCAGCGTGGCCGGACAGGGGCTGAAAGGCTACACCTTC.